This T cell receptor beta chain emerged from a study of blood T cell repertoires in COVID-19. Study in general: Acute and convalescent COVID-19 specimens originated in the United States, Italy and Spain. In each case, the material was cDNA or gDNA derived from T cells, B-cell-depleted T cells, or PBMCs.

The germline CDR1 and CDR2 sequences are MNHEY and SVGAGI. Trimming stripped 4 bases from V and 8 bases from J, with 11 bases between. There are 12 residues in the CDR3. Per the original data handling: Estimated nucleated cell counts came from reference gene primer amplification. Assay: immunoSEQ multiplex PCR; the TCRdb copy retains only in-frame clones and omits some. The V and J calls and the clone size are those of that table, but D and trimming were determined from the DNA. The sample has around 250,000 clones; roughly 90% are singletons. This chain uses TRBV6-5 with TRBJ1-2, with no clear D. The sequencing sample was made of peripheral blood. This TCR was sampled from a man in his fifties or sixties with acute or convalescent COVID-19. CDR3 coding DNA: TGTGCCAGCAGTTCTTTAGTAAACGGCTACACCTTC. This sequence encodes CASSSLVNGYTF.